This passage covers 23 T cell receptor beta chains from one sample sequenced in a study of cytomegalovirus exposure and HLA in healthy donors. In the PCR, 60 Vbeta and 13 Jbeta primers were used. Libraries were prepared by immunoSEQ multiplex PCR; TCRdb keeps only in-frame clonotypes and omits some of them. The sample lists approximately 100,000 clones, 77% seen once, with over 9.5% in the top ten. The sequenced sample consisted of PBMCs. Source of these receptors: a man aged 35 to 55 in good health and CMV-seropositive.

As regards this clone: The junction departs from the called germline gene at one end, perhaps through a read error. The rearrangement joins TRBV9 to TRBJ2-6; the match to TRBD1 covers 7 bases. CDR1 is SGDLS, CDR2 YYNGEE, per germline. This CDR3 contains 18 residues. The CDR3 DNA reads TGTGCCAGCAGCGGGCACAGGGGCTACATCTCTGGGGCCAACGGCCTGACTTTC. This sequence encodes CASSGHRGYISGANGLTF.

This clone has more than one count but fewer than ten. This chain links TRBV5-4 with TRBJ2-7; the D is unclear. V lost 3 bases and J 2 bases, leaving 9 bases between the germline ends. Germline V gene sequence: CDR1 SGHNT, CDR2 YYREEE (reference sequence). The CDR3 has 13 amino acids. CDR3 DNA sequence: TGTGCCAGCAGCTCGAGGCCTACCTACGAGCAGTACTTC. Its protein is CASSSRPTYEQYF.

The rearrangement uses TRBV19 and TRBJ2-4, with a possible D match to TRBD1 (6 bases). Trimming stripped 4 bases from V and 0 bases from J, with 10 bases between. The CDR3 has 15 residues. Germline CDR1 is LNHDA and CDR2 is SQIVND (reference sequence). The CDR3 DNA reads as TGTGCCAGTAGTACAAGGACAGTAGCCAAAAACATTCAGTACTTC. Residues: CASSTRTVAKNIQYF.

In this sample, this clone turned up once. V gene TRBV19 combines with J gene TRBJ1-5, with TRBD1 matching over 7 bases. The germline V gene encodes CDR1 LNHDA and CDR2 SQIVND (reference sequence). This CDR3 contains 16 residues. V shed 5 bases and J 6 bases; nucleotides not matched to a gene: 13. The CDR3 DNA sequence: TGTGCCAGTAGTCAATTGGCCGACAGGGCTCGTCAGCCCCAGCATTTT. This translates into CASSQLADRARQPQHF. Combining the CDR3 with reference TRBV19 and TRBJ1-5 gives the whole variable domain DGGITQSPKYLFRKEGQNVTLSCEQNLNHDAMYWYRQDPGQGLRLIYYSQIVNDFQKGDIAEGYSVSREKKESFPLTVTSAQKNPTAFYLCASSQLADRARQPQHFGDGTRLSIL.

This clone has just a few counts. V usage is TRBV30 and J usage is TRBJ1-2; no clear D. The V and J ends lost 7 bases and 6 bases respectively, with 15 bases between them. The germline V gene encodes CDR1 GTSNPN and CDR2 SVGIG (reference sequence). The CDR3 length is 12 residues. CDR3 amino acids: CAFRRLRDGYTF. The CDR3 DNA is TGTGCCTTTAGACGCCTCCGGGATGGCTACACCTTC.

V is TRBV10-3 and J is TRBJ2-3; 7 nucleotides agree with TRBD1. CDR3 length: 17 residues. V gave up 6 bases and J gave up 0 bases; unmatched junction bases: 12. The germline V gene has CDR1 ENHRY and CDR2 SYGVKD. CDR3 DNA sequence: TGTGCCATCAGCAGAACACAGGGGATGACTAGCACAGATACGCAGTATTTT. Its translation is CAISRTQGMTSTDTQYF.

CDR3 loop: CASRLRDSLNEQFF. The CDR3 DNA is TGTGCCAGCAGGCTACGAGACAGTTTGAATGAGCAGTTCTTC. This chain uses TRBV2 with TRBJ2-1; D is perhaps TRBD1 (5 bases). The germline V gene has CDR1 SNHLY and CDR2 FYNNEI. The V and J ends lost 6 bases and 7 bases respectively, with 16 bases between them. The CDR3 contains 14 residues. The full variable domain, in which reference TRBV2 and TRBJ2-1 provide the parts outside the CDR3, is EPEVTQTPSHQVTQMGQEVILRCVPISNHLYFYWYRQILGQKVEFLVSFYNNEISEKSEIFDDQFSVERPDGSNFTLKIRSTKLEDSAMYFCASRLRDSLNEQFFGPGTRLTVL.

The V call is TRBV5-4, the J call TRBJ2-5; D gene unclear. The germline V and J ends were trimmed by 3 bases and 1 base, with 4 bases remaining between them. Looked up from germline, CDR1 is SGHNT and CDR2 is YYREEE (reference sequence). There are 12 residues in the CDR3. The CDR3 is CASSSFQETQYF. The DNA of the CDR3 is TGTGCCAGCAGCTCGTTCCAAGAGACCCAGTACTTC.

The V gene is TRBV30, the J gene TRBJ2-1; D not certain. Trimming took 1 base from V and 3 from J, leaving 10 bases between them. Germline-derived CDR1 and CDR2 are GTSNPN and SVGIG (reference sequence). The length of the CDR3 is 14 residues. CDR3 region: CAWSGAPRYNEQFF. Written as DNA, the CDR3 is TGTGCCTGGAGTGGGGCCCCCCGCTACAATGAGCAGTTCTTC.

V usage is TRBV5-8 and J usage is TRBJ2-5; D might be TRBD2 (6 bases). Germline CDR1 and CDR2: SGHTS and YDEGEE. V was pared by 0 bases and J by 2 bases, with 17 bases between. The CDR3 totals 17 residues. The CDR3 DNA is TGTGCCAGCAGCTTGGGTCGGGGCGGGGCTCTACAAGAGACCCAGTACTTC. This encodes CASSLGRGGALQETQYF.

This sequence joins TRBV9 and TRBJ2-7; 9 nucleotides line up with TRBD1. The CDR3 has 14 amino acids. After removal of 0 bases from V and 6 bases from J, the junction contained 4 bases not matched to a gene. Germline CDR1 reads SGDLS; CDR2 reads YYNGEE. CDR3 DNA sequence: TGTGCCAGCAGCGTAGCCGGGACAGGGATCGAGCAGTACTTC. Its protein is CASSVAGTGIEQYF.

The chain recombines TRBV6-6 with TRBJ1-6, with D perhaps matching TRBD1 (6 bases). Trimming cost V 6 bases and J 10 bases, with 13 bases left between them. The CDR3 is made up of 13 amino acids. Germline CDR1 reads MNHNY; CDR2 reads SVGAGI (reference sequence). This chain's CDR3 is CASRYYQGSPLHF. Written as DNA, the CDR3 is TGTGCCAGCAGATATTATCAGGGGTCACCCCTCCACTTT.

Concerning this clone itself: A junction boundary mismatches the germline segment, possibly from a read error. The CDR3 coding sequence is TGTGCCAGCAGCATGACCGGGACAGCCAAAAACAGTCAGTACTTC. This translates into CASSMTGTAKNSQYF. The chain couples TRBV5-6 to TRBJ2-4; 7 bases map to TRBD1. Germline loops: CDR1 SGHDT, CDR2 YYEEEE. The CDR3 consists of 15 residues. Combining the CDR3 with reference TRBV5-6 and TRBJ2-4 gives the whole variable domain DAGVTQSPTHLIKTRGQQVTLRCSPKSGHDTVSWYQQALGQGPQFIFQYYEEEERQRGNFPDRFSGHQFPNYSSELNVNALLLGDSALYLCASSMTGTAKNSQYFGAGTRLSVL.

In its sample, this clone was seen a few times. The genes are TRBV5-8 and TRBJ2-2, with a weak D call TRBD1 (6 bases). There are 16 residues in the CDR3. Germline V CDR1 and CDR2: SGHTS, YDEGEE. Trimming cost V 3 bases and J 2 bases, with 14 bases left between them. CDR3 loop: CASSSRGRGNTGELFF. As DNA, the CDR3 is TGTGCCAGCAGCTCAAGGGGCAGGGGAAACACCGGGGAGCTGTTTTTT. The variable domain in full, completed from reference TRBV5-8 and TRBJ2-2, reads EAGVTQSPTHLIKTRGQQATLRCSPISGHTSVYWYQQALGLGLQFLLWYDEGEERNRGNFPPRFSGRQFPNYSSELNVNALELEDSALYLCASSSRGRGNTGELFFGEGSRLTVL.

About this clone itself: Sequence at one end of the junction differs from germline and may be a read error. This chain joins TRBV5-1 and TRBJ1-5; perhaps TRBD1 as D (5 bases). The germline gives CDR1 SGHRS, CDR2 YFSETQ. The CDR3 is 14 amino acids. The CDR3 region has the DNA TGCGCCAGCGGCTTCACAGGAGGCAATCAGCCCCAGCATTTT. Protein product: CASGFTGGNQPQHF.

V gene TRBV9 combines with J gene TRBJ2-2; D not certain. The germline V gene has CDR1 SGDLS and CDR2 YYNGEE. V was trimmed by 3 bases and J by 7 bases, leaving 10 bases between them. The CDR3 has 13 residues. In DNA form, the CDR3 reads TGTGCCAGCAGCGCACATCACAACGGGGAGCTGTTTTTT. Its translation: CASSAHHNGELFF.

This clone was recorded a few times. The chain links TRBV28 to TRBJ2-1; possibly TRBD1 for D (6 bases). Germline V gives CDR1 MDHEN, CDR2 SYDVKM. Trimming shortened V by 3 bases and J by 0 bases, and 12 bases separated the two germline ends. CDR3 length equals 16 residues. This CDR3 reads CASSFATGTSYNEQFF. Here the CDR3 DNA reads TGTGCCAGCAGTTTTGCGACAGGCACCTCCTACAATGAGCAGTTCTTC.

A few counts support this clone. The rearrangement uses TRBV6-5 and TRBJ2-7; D may be TRBD1 (6 bases). Trimming took off 6 bases at V and 6 bases at J, with 18 bases between the two ends. CDR3 size: 14 residues. Germline V gene lookup returns CDR1 MNHEY and CDR2 SVGAGI. CDR3 sequence (DNA): TGTGCCAGCAGATCGGGACAAAATCTCGGCGAGCAGTACTTC. This sequence encodes CASRSGQNLGEQYF.

This chain uses TRBV28 with TRBJ2-1, with TRBD2 matching 9 bases. CDR1 MDHEN and CDR2 SYDVKM come from the germline V gene. V shed 2 bases and J 8 bases; nucleotides not matched to a gene: 4. This CDR3 has 14 amino acids. The CDR3 is CASSLTGTSHEQFF. The CDR3 bases are TGTGCCAGCAGTTTAACGGGGACTAGCCATGAGCAGTTCTTC.

This clone was recorded only once. V usage is TRBV19 and J usage is TRBJ1-6, with 7 bases lining up with TRBD1. The trim removed 2 bases at V and 8 bases at J, leaving 3 bases unmatched. Germline assignment: CDR1 LNHDA and CDR2 SQIVND (reference sequence). There are 14 residues in the CDR3. The CDR3 region has the DNA TGTGCCAGTAGTATAAAACAGGGGTATTCACCCCTCCACTTT. Protein sequence: CASSIKQGYSPLHF.

This clone was counted a single time. The chain is built from TRBV7-2 and TRBJ2-6; D perhaps matches TRBD2 (6 bases). Germline assignment: CDR1 SGHTA and CDR2 FQGNSA. CDR3 length: 15 amino acids. The V end was cut by 5 bases, the J end by 2 bases, with 10 bases between. The CDR3 bases are TGTGCCAGCAGCCGCCCGGGGGCTGGGGCCAACGTCCTGACTTTC. It specifies CASSRPGAGANVLTF. The full variable domain, rest sourced from reference TRBV7-2 and TRBJ2-6, is GAGVSQSPSNKVTEKGKDVELRCDPISGHTALYWYRQSLGQGLEFLIYFQGNSAPDKSGLPSDRFSAERTGGSVSTLTIQRTQQEDSAVYLCASSRPGAGANVLTFGAGSRLTVL.

The V gene is TRBV7-9, the J gene TRBJ1-5; D gene ambiguous. Germline V gene lookup returns CDR1 SEHNR and CDR2 FQNEAQ (reference sequence). The CDR3 covers 16 residues. V shed 5 bases and J shed 5 bases, with 19 bases lying between them. Written as DNA, the CDR3 is TGTGCCAGCAGCCCCAATGAGGCAGCATTCTATCAGCCCCAGCATTTT. Protein product: CASSPNEAAFYQPQHF.

V gene TRBV7-2 combines with J gene TRBJ2-1; 16 nucleotides align to TRBD2. V shed 3 bases, J shed 8 bases, and the junction held 7 bases outside the gene matches. The CDR3 has 17 residues. Per germline, CDR1 SGHTA and CDR2 FQGNSA. The CDR3 nucleotides read TGTGCCAGCAGCTTCACGGGACTAGCGGGGGGGCGGGATGAGCAGTTCTTC. This codes for CASSFTGLAGGRDEQFF.